This TCR beta chain originates from a study of T cell responses to AZD1222 COVID-19 vaccine. Germline V gives CDR1 SGHRS, CDR2 YFSETQ. Trimming left V 4 bases short and J 9 bases short, with 17 bases between. The CDR3 sequence is 15 residues long. The assay was immunoSEQ multiplex PCR, and TCRdb's table has in-frame clones only and misses some. The table has under 200,000 clones, about 92% seen once. Whole-study results and caveats: Seropositive at baseline were only 5 or 6 AZD1222 recipients.

As for this clone: Antigen unknown.

The receptor comes from an adult in good health. The chain links TRBV5-1 to TRBJ1-6; D perhaps matches TRBD1 (5 bases). Sequencing was performed on peripheral blood, taken on day 0 of AZD1222 vaccination. The CDR3 sequence: CASSPLGGTGSPLHF. CDR3 coding DNA: TGCGCCAGCAGCCCCCTCGGGGGAACGGGTTCACCCCTCCACTTT.